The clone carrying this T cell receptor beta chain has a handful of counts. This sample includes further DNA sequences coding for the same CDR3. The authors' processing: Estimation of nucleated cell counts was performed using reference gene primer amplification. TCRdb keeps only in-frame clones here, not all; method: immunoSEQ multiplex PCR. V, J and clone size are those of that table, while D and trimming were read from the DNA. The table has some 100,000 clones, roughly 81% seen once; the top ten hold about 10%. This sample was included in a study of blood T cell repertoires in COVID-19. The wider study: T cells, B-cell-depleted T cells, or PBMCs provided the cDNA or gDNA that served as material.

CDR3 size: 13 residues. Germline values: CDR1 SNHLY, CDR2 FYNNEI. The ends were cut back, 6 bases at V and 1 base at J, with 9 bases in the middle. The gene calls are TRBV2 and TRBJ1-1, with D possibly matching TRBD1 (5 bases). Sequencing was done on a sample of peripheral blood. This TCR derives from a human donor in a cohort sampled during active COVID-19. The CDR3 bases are TGTGCCAGCAGCCGAGACAGGAACACTGAAGCTTTCTTT. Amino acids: CASSRDRNTEAFF.